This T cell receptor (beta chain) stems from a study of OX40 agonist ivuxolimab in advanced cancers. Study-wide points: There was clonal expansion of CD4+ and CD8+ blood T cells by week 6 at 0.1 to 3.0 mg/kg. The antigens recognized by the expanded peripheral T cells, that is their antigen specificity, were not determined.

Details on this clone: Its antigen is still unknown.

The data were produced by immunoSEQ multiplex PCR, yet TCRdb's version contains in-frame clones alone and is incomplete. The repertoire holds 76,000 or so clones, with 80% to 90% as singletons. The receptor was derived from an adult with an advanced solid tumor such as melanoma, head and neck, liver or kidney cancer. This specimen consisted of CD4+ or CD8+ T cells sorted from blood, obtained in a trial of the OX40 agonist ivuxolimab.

The CDR3 loop is CASSLVVRGASNQPQHF. The CDR3, as DNA: TGTGCCAGCAGCTTAGTGGTCAGGGGCGCGAGCAATCAGCCCCAGCATTTT. The V gene is TRBV7-2, the J gene TRBJ1-5, with D maybe TRBD1 (6 bases). The CDR3 loop spans 17 amino acids. Trimming stripped 1 base from V and 1 base from J, with 14 bases between. Germline CDR1 reads SGHTA; CDR2 reads FQGNSA.